A selection of T cell receptor beta chains follows, all from one sample in a study of T cells in Graves' hyperthyroidism and ophthalmopathy. TCRdb reprocessed the multiplex PCR reads with MiXCR, giving one entry per CDR3 protein. The sample yields about 600,000 distinct CDR3 sequences, approximately 16% seen once. Specimen: blood. These receptors all come from a woman between 40 and 50 years old with Graves' ophthalmopathy. CDR3s include the opening cysteine and the closing phenylalanine or tryptophan.

j_call | v_call | cdr3_aa
TRBJ1-4 | TRBV30 | CASPGTGNEKLFF
TRBJ2-1 | TRBV5-1 | CASSLWGGSEQFF
TRBJ2-1 | TRBV6-1 | CASSPNPTSGRNDEQFF
TRBJ1-1 | TRBV28 | CASGGGRGFGAFF
TRBJ2-1 | TRBV27 | CASSWTFGNEQFF
TRBJ1-1 | TRBV18 | CASSQTGTEPEAFF
TRBJ2-7 | TRBV4-1 | CASSQDKGSYEQYF
TRBJ2-7 | TRBV7-9 | CASSENRDDEQYF
TRBJ2-2 | TRBV2 | CASSELGINTGELFF
TRBJ1-1 | TRBV6-2/TRBV6-3 | CASGEMNTEAFF
TRBJ2-3 | TRBV13 | CASRGFGLTDTQYF
TRBJ2-7 | TRBV2 | CASSISLEQYF
TRBJ2-1 | TRBV11-1 | CASGSGGEQFF
TRBJ2-4 | TRBV28 | CASSLSQGPNIQYF
TRBJ2-3 | TRBV7-2 | CASSFRRASTDTQYF
TRBJ2-1 | TRBV6-2/TRBV6-3 | CASSYFLGRPTNEQFF
TRBJ2-1 | TRBV12-3/TRBV12-4 | CASSRTGTDNEQFF
TRBJ2-7 | TRBV19 | CASSMTGGSDEQYF
TRBJ1-3 | TRBV20-1 | CSAEGAGNTIYF
TRBJ2-1 | TRBV18 | CASSPYNGGNNEQFF
TRBJ2-1 | TRBV20-1 | CSASAPGRAYNEQFF
TRBJ2-3 | TRBV5-1 | CASSDLTGCTDTQYF
TRBJ2-6 | TRBV20-1 | CSASLGGEAGANVLTF
TRBJ2-7 | TRBV7-9 | CASSFGTGDNYEQYF
TRBJ1-2 | TRBV5-1 | CASSLARRDRTAGDGYTF
TRBJ2-1 | TRBV15 | CATSRATGGFEQFF
TRBJ1-5 | TRBV28 | CASRPTGVSNQPQHF
TRBJ2-7 | TRBV6-1 | CASRDRGQYEQYF
TRBJ2-1 | TRBV3-1 | CASSHRVASEQFF
TRBJ1-3 | TRBV6-1 | CASSPRGDTIYF
TRBJ2-7 | TRBV20-1 | CSAIRTGRPDGYEQYF
TRBJ1-5 | TRBV20-1 | CSARAHAPDGPQHF
TRBJ1-4 | TRBV6-1 | CASRAGTAGGEKLFF
TRBJ2-1 | TRBV4-1 | CASSHLAGEQFF
TRBJ1-4 | TRBV4-1 | CASSQGTTGRNEKLFF
TRBJ1-6 | TRBV28 | CASITGQGRSPLHF
TRBJ2-7 | TRBV20-1 | CSASGTSGDYEQYF
TRBJ2-3 | TRBV20-1 | CSAPPGARPDTQYF
TRBJ2-2 | TRBV18 | CASSPRPRINTGELFF
TRBJ2-2 | TRBV3-1 | CASRTGAGELFF
TRBJ2-1 | TRBV7-2 | CASSLGVSGGNEQFF
TRBJ2-7 | TRBV18 | CASSPRISGRDLYEQYF
TRBJ2-5 | TRBV7-2 | CASSLWTRGETQYF
TRBJ1-2 | TRBV19 | CASSIGADRTNYGYTF
TRBJ1-5 | TRBV19 | CASTRTGSNQPQHF